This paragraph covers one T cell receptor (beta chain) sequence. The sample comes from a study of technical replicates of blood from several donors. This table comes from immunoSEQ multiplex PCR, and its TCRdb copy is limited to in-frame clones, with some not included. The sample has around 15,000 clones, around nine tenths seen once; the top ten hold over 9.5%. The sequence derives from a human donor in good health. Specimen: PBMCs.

The CDR3 bases are TGCGCCAGCAGACGTGAGCTAGCGGAGCTATCCTACGAGCAGTACTTC. This encodes CASRRELAELSYEQYF. The chain links TRBV5-1 to TRBJ2-7; 7 bases line up with TRBD2. The CDR3 runs to 16 residues. The trim removed 5 bases at V and 1 base at J, leaving 12 bases unmatched. Germline V gives CDR1 SGHRS, CDR2 YFSETQ.